One and the same sample provided the 19 T cell receptor beta chains below, sequenced in a study of blood T cells in healthy people across ages. Primers used in a second PCR of about 7 to 12 cycles were a sample-barcoded 5' primer and a J-beta primer mix. A single record per CDR3 protein comes from TCRdb applying MiXCR to the 5' RACE reads. Of more than 900,000 distinct CDR3 sequences in the sample, approximately 32% are singletons; the top ten hold more than 8.5%. The same sample was also used in a study of T cells of mothers and their children.

Sequenced: blood. All receptors come from a woman between 35 and 50 years old in good health.

With regard to this clonotype: This may come from a read error, since a much larger clone is one base off. The V gene is TRBV18, the J gene TRBJ2-5, with D hard to call. With 2 bases removed from V and 11 bases from J, the gap between germline ends came to 12 bases. CDR1 is KGHSH, CDR2 LQKENI, per germline. CDR3 length: 12 residues. CDR3 in DNA: TGTGCCAGCTCACCAATACTAAATGAGCAGTACTTC. Amino acid sequence: CASSPILNEQYF.

CDR3 nucleotides: TGTGCCAGCCCCCTTCCGTGTGGACGGACCTACGAGCAGTACTTC. This sequence encodes CASPLPCGRTYEQYF. The V and J genes are TRBV5-8 and TRBJ2-7; no reliable D call. With 7 bases removed from V and 2 bases from J, the gap between germline ends came to 19 bases. The CDR3 contains 15 residues. Germline V lookup: CDR1 SGHTS, CDR2 YDEGEE.

This chain links TRBV29-1 with TRBJ1-2; tentative D call: TRBD1 (6 bases). Germline CDR1 and CDR2: SQVTM and ANQGSEA. V lost 4 bases and J 8 bases, leaving 23 bases between the germline ends. This CDR3 is 15 amino acids long. This CDR3 reads CSVGYPQGQGAGYTF. CDR3 sequence (DNA): TGCAGCGTTGGATACCCCCAGGGGCAGGGTGCGGGCTACACCTTC.

This clonotype was found many times. The genes are TRBV28 and TRBJ1-6; no definite D call. Per the germline V gene, CDR1 is MDHEN and CDR2 is SYDVKM. Deletions cut 4 bases from V and 7 bases from J, with 8 bases between. The CDR3 has 13 amino acids. DNA of the CDR3: TGTGCCAGCAGTTACCGAGGGAATTCACCCCTCCACTTT. Encoded protein: CASSYRGNSPLHF.

This clonotype was seen at least ten times. The CDR3: CASSYFGTSGAITYEQYF. DNA for the CDR3: TGTGCCAGCAGTTACTTCGGGACTAGCGGGGCGATAACCTACGAGCAGTACTTC. The rearrangement links TRBV6-5 to TRBJ2-7, with 13 bases identical to TRBD2. Germline V lookup: CDR1 MNHEY, CDR2 SVGAGI. The CDR3 is made up of 18 amino acids. The ends lost 1 base at V and 2 bases at J; junction bases unmatched: 8.

This clonotype was observed many times. V gene TRBV15 combines with J gene TRBJ1-2, with a tentative D call TRBD1 (6 bases). CDR1 LNHNV and CDR2 YYDKDF come from the germline V gene (reference sequence). Trimming left V 5 bases short and J 7 bases short, with 14 bases between. The CDR3 covers 13 residues. The CDR3, as DNA: TGTGCCACCAGCTCTGGGGGGGGCGGTGGCTACACCTTC. It codes for CATSSGGGGGYTF.

The genes are TRBV5-1 and TRBJ2-6; 8 nucleotides match TRBD1. The CDR3 has 15 amino acids. V trimming: 3 bases; J trimming: 2 bases; junction bases outside the gene matches: 1. CDR1 SGHRS and CDR2 YFSETQ come from the germline V gene. CDR3 loop: CASSSGGPGANVLTF. In nucleotides, the CDR3 is TGCGCCAGCAGCTCAGGGGGCCCTGGGGCCAACGTCCTGACTTTC.

At least ten counts were recorded for this clonotype. The chain couples TRBV29-1 to TRBJ2-5; 10 positions match TRBD2. This CDR3 is built from 14 residues. Germline CDR1 SQVTM, CDR2 ANQGSEA. V dropped 6 bases and J dropped 2; count of bases not matched to a gene: 6. CDR3 region: CSVLGLAEQETQYF. CDR3 nucleotide sequence: TGCAGCGTATTAGGACTAGCGGAGCAAGAGACCCAGTACTTC.

In this sample, this clonotype turned up many times. CDR3 amino acids: CAISEGYRVNEQFF. The DNA of the CDR3 is TGTGCCATCAGTGAGGGGTACAGGGTTAATGAGCAGTTCTTC. The chain uses TRBV10-3 and TRBJ2-1; maybe TRBD1 (6 bases). V lost 2 bases and J lost 7, with 12 bases in between. The germline CDR1 and CDR2 sequences are ENHRY and SYGVKD. CDR3 length: 14 residues.

Comments on this clonotype: A read error may be the cause here, since a much bigger clone is one base away. The chain recombines TRBV12-3 or TRBV12-4 with TRBJ2-5, with 8 nucleotides matching TRBD1. This CDR3 is 15 amino acids long. CDR3: CASSLRAGGVETRYF. The CDR3 nucleotides read TGTGCCAGCAGTTTACGGGCAGGGGGCGTTGAGACCCGGTACTTC.

V is TRBV20-1 and J is TRBJ2-4, with D possibly TRBD1 on 5 matching bases. Germline V lookup: CDR1 DFQATT, CDR2 SNEGSKA (reference sequence). Trimming took off 3 bases at V and 1 base at J, with 19 bases between the two ends. This CDR3 has 17 amino acids. The CDR3 region is CSARDIAPKGAKNIQYF. CDR3 bases: TGCAGTGCTAGGGACATTGCGCCTAAGGGGGCCAAAAACATTCAGTACTTC.

With respect to this clonotype: A much larger clone differs by one base, so this may be a read error. V gene TRBV29-1 combines with J gene TRBJ2-7, with 8 bases aligning to TRBD1. V lost 1 base and J lost 7; bases outside the gene matches: 9. Germline CDR1 and CDR2: SQVTM and ANQGSEA. The length of the CDR3 is 14 residues. The CDR3 coding sequence is TGCAGCGTTGAAGGGTGGACAGGGTACAATGAGCAGTACTTC. Its translation is CSVEGWTGYNEQYF.

In its sample, this clonotype was seen many times. The V and J genes are TRBV7-9 and TRBJ1-1; D unclear. The CDR3 has 14 amino acids. Between the trimmed V and J ends, which lost 1 base and 1 base, there was a span of 7 bases. Germline CDR1 is SEHNR and CDR2 is FQNEAQ (reference sequence). CDR3 DNA: TGTGCCAGCAGCTTAGTATCAGGGAACACTGAAGCTTTCTTT. The encoded protein is CASSLVSGNTEAFF.

The V and J genes are TRBV6-6 and TRBJ2-2; 8 bases align to TRBD2. V was pared by 7 bases and J by 4 bases, with 8 bases of the junction left unmatched. The CDR3 extends over 15 amino acids. Looked up from germline, CDR1 is MNHNY and CDR2 is SVGAGI (reference sequence). CDR3 sequence reads: CASTLAGTSTGELFF. DNA of the CDR3: TGTGCCAGCACCTTAGCGGGGACCTCCACCGGGGAGCTGTTTTTT.

This clonotype was observed a few times. The junction and the germline gene differ at one end; a read error may be behind it. The CDR3 here is CASSEEVANTGELFF. The CDR3 coding sequence is TGTGCTAGCAGCGAGGAGGTGGCGAACACCGGGGAACTGTTTTTT. J is TRBJ2-2 and V is TRBV7-7; tentative D call: TRBD2 (5 bases). The germline CDR1 and CDR2 sequences are SSHAT and FNYEAQ (reference sequence). The CDR3 totals 15 residues.

The rearrangement joins TRBV5-1 to TRBJ2-7; D is tentatively TRBD1 or TRBD2 (5 bases each). The CDR3 runs to 14 residues. Trimming cost V 1 base and J 3 bases, with 11 bases left between them. Germline V CDR1 and CDR2: SGHRS, YFSETQ. The CDR3 protein is CASSLFSGGYEQYF. The CDR3 DNA is TGCGCCAGCAGCTTGTTTAGTGGGGGCTACGAGCAGTACTTC.

V and J are TRBV6-1 and TRBJ1-2; D perhaps matches TRBD1 (6 bases). CDR3 size: 13 residues. CDR1 MNHNS and CDR2 SASEGT come from the germline V gene. Trimming removed 1 base from V and 8 bases from J, with 11 bases in between. CDR3 nucleotide sequence: TGTGCCAGCAGTGAAGGGACAGCAGTAGGCTACACCTTC. This sequence encodes CASSEGTAVGYTF.

This clonotype came up many times. The gene calls are TRBV20-1 and TRBJ2-4, with D maybe TRBD2 (5 bases). Germline V gene lookup returns CDR1 DFQATT and CDR2 SNEGSKA (reference sequence). Trimming cost V 1 base and J 3 bases, with 7 bases left between them. The CDR3 length is 13 residues. The CDR3 nucleotides read TGCAGTGCTAGAGTGGGAGACAAAAACATTCAGTACTTC. Translated: CSARVGDKNIQYF.

The V call is TRBV5-4, the J call TRBJ1-5, with D tentatively TRBD1 (6 bases). The V and J ends lost 4 bases and 3 bases respectively, with 17 bases between them. Germline-derived CDR1 and CDR2 are SGHNT and YYREEE (reference sequence). This CDR3 region has 16 residues. CDR3 sequence: CASSETPGAVNQPQHF. The DNA of the CDR3 is TGTGCCAGCAGCGAAACTCCGGGGGCGGTCAATCAGCCCCAGCATTTT.